Below, one T cell receptor beta chain is given with its context. Its antigen is as yet unknown. Before the COVID-19 pandemic, during about 2010-2018, CD4+ T cells were taken from unexposed donors. CD4+ T cells were isolated from the cells after around 9 days of culture. Cells permitting, SARS-CoV-2 S/N and four cold-coronavirus spikes were tested on unexposed-donor CD4+ T cells. The data were produced by immunoSEQ multiplex PCR, yet TCRdb's version contains in-frame clones alone and is incomplete. The sample lists roughly 18,000 clones; about 80% were seen once. The record originates from a study of CD4 T cells in relation to SARS-CoV-2 and coronaviruses. General study results and limits: No crossreactivity against non-spike viral proteins was tested here.

CDR1 and CDR2 from the germline V gene are MGHRA and YSYEKL. With 3 bases removed from V and 2 bases from J, the gap between germline ends came to 11 bases. This CDR3 region has 14 residues. Sequenced sample: CD4+ T cells from PBMCs, cultured in vitro. The chain carries TRBV4-1 and TRBJ2-7; no firm D call. This receptor was obtained from a human donor in good health. The CDR3 DNA is TGCGCCAGCAGCCATGTGCCCGGAGCCTACGAGCAGTACTTC. This encodes CASSHVPGAYEQYF.